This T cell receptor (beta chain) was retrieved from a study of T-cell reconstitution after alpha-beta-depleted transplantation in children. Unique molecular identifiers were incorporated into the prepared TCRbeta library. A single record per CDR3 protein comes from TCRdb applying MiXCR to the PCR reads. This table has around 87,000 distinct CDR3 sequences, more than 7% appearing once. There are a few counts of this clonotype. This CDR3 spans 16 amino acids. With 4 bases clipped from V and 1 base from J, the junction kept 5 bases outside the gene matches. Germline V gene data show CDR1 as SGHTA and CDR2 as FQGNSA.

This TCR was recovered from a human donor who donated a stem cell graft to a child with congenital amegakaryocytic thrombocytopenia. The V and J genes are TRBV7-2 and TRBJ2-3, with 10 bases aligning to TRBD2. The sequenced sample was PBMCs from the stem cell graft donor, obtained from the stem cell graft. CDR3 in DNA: TGTGCCAGCAGCTCCCGGACTAGCGGTGGCACAGATACGCAGTATTTT. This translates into CASSSRTSGGTDTQYF.